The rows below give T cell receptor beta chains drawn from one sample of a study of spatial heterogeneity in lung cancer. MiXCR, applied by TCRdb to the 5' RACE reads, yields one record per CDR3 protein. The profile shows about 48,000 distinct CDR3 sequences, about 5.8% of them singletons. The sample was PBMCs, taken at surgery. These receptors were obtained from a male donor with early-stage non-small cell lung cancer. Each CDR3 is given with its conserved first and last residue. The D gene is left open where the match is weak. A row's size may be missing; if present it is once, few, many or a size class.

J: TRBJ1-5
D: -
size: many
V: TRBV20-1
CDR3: CSARHSRSFSNQPQHF
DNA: TGCAGTGCTAGACACAGCAGATCTTTTAGCAATCAGCCCCAGCATTTT

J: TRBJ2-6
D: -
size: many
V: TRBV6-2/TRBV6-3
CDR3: CASLRSPSVGANVLTF
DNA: TGTGCCAGCCTTCGCTCGCCCTCAGTTGGGGCCAACGTCCTGACTTTC

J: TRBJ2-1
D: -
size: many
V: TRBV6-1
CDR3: CASSLSMSKSYNEQFF
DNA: TGTGCCAGCAGTCTATCGATGAGTAAGTCCTACAATGAGCAGTTCTTC

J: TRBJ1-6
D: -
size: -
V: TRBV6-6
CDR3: CASSYAGDNSPLHF
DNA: TGTGCCAGCAGTTATGCGGGGGATAATTCACCCCTCCACTTT

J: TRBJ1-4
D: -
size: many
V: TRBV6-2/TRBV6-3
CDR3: CASTTGTDVEKLFF
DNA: TGTGCCAGCACCACAGGGACGGATGTTGAAAAACTGTTTTTT

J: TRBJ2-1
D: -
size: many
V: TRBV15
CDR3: CATSRDLRVSGEQFF
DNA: TGTGCCACCAGCAGAGATTTAAGGGTTTCAGGTGAGCAGTTCTTC

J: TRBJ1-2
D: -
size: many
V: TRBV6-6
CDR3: CASSYGANYGYTF
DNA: TGTGCCAGCAGTTATGGAGCTAACTATGGCTACACCTTC

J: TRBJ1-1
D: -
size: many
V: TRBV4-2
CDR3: CASSQGSVGALTEAFF
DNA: TGTGCCAGCAGCCAAGGGAGTGTGGGGGCTCTCACTGAAGCTTTCTTT

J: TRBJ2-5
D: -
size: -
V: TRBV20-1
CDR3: CSAKNAQGFQETQYF
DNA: TGCAGTGCTAAAAACGCACAGGGTTTCCAAGAGACCCAGTACTTC

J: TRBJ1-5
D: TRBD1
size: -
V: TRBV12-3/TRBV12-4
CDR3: CASTRDRDGNQPQHF
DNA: TGTGCCAGCACCCGGGACAGGGATGGCAATCAGCCCCAGCATTTT

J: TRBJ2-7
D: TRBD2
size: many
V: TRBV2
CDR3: CASSENLAGYEQYF
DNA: TGTGCCAGCAGTGAAAACCTAGCGGGCTACGAGCAGTACTTC

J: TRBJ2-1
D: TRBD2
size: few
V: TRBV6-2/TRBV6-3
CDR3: CASSNFGREVNNEQFF
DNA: TGTGCCAGCTCGAACTTCGGGCGGGAGGTGAATAATGAGCAGTTCTTC

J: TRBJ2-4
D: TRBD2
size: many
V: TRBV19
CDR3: CASSIGTSGRNIQYF
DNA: TGTGCCAGTAGTATTGGGACTAGCGGGAGAAACATTCAGTACTTC

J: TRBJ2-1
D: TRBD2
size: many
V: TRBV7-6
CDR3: CASSSGLAVVF
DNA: TGTGCCAGCAGCTCCGGACTAGCGGTTGTCTTC

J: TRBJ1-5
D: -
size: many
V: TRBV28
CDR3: CASSLGSLYSNQPQHF
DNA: TGTGCCAGCAGTTTGGGGTCCCTGTACAGCAATCAGCCCCAGCATTTT

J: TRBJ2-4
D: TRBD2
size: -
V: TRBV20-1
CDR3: CSARDLQRDWGNIQYF
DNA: TGCAGTGCTAGAGACCTTCAGCGGGATTGGGGAAACATTCAGTACTTC

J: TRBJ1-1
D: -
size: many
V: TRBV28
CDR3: CASTVGTEAFF
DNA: TGTGCCAGCACCGTCGGCACTGAAGCTTTCTTT

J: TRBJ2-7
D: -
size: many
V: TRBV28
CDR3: CASSLGVEQYF
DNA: TGTGCCAGCAGTTTGGGTGTCGAGCAGTACTTC

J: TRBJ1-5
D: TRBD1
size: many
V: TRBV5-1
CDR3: CASSLSTGDGQPQHF
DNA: TGCGCCAGCAGCCTATCGACAGGGGATGGTCAGCCCCAGCATTTT

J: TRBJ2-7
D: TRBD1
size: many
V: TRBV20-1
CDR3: CSANWVGQAISYEQYF
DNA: TGCAGTGCCAACTGGGTGGGACAGGCGATCTCCTACGAGCAGTACTTC

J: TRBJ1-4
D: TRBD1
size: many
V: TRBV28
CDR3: CASSLTQDRALFF
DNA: TGTGCCAGCAGTTTAACGCAGGACAGGGCACTGTTTTTT

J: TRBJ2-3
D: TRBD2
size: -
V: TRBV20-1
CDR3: CSASHGRRTDTQYF
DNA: TGCAGTGCTAGTCACGGGAGGCGGACAGATACGCAGTATTTT

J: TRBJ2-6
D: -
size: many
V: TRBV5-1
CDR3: CASSPRATQSGANVLTF
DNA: TGCGCCAGCAGCCCCCGGGCCACCCAATCTGGGGCCAACGTCCTGACTTTC

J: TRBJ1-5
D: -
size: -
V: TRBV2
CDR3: CASTGDGSNQPQHF
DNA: TGTGCCAGCACAGGGGATGGGAGCAATCAGCCCCAGCATTTT

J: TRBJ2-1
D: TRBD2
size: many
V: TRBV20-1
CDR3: CSAAGTSGRDPHNEQFF
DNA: TGCAGTGCTGCCGGGACTAGCGGGAGGGATCCACACAATGAGCAGTTCTTC

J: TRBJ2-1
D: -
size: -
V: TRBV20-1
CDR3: CSARGPRDNEQFF
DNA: TGCAGTGCTAGAGGGCCCAGGGACAATGAGCAGTTCTTC

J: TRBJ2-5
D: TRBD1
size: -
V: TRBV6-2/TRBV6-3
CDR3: CASRGTGKETQYF
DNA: TGTGCCAGCAGAGGGACAGGGAAAGAGACCCAGTACTTC

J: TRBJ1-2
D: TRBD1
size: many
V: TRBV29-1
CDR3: CSVQQGRSSGYTF
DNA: TGCAGCGTTCAACAGGGGAGGTCGAGTGGCTACACCTTC

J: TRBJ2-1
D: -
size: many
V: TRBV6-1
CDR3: CASSELGLEQFF
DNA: TGTGCCAGCAGTGAACTAGGTCTTGAGCAGTTCTTC

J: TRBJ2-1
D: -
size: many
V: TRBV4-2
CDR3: CASSQGRASGDEQFF
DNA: TGTGCCAGCAGCCAAGGGCGAGCGTCTGGGGATGAGCAGTTCTTC

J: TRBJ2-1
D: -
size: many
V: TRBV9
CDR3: CASSVVRATEQFF
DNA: TGTGCCAGCAGCGTAGTAAGGGCTACTGAGCAGTTCTTC

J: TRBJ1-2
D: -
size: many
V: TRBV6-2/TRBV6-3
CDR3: CASRTGGGYTF
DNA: TGTGCCAGTCGGACGGGCGGTGGCTACACCTTC

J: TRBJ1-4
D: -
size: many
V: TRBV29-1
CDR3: CSVEAGEEKLFF
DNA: TGCAGCGTTGAAGCGGGAGAGGAAAAACTGTTTTTT

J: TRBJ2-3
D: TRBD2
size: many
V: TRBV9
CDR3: CASSTLGLAGEDTQYF
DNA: TGTGCCAGCAGCACATTGGGACTAGCGGGAGAGGATACGCAGTATTTT

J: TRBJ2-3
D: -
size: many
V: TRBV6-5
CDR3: CASSYSGLADNTDTQYF
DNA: TGTGCCAGCAGTTACTCGGGGCTAGCAGATAACACAGATACGCAGTATTTT

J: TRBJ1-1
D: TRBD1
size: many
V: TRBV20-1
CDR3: CSARHPGTGKTEAFF
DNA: TGCAGTGCTAGACACCCAGGGACAGGGAAGACTGAAGCTTTCTTT

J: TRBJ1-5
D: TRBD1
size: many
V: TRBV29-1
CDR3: CSVAGTVSNQPQHF
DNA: TGCAGCGTGGCTGGGACAGTTAGCAATCAGCCCCAGCATTTT

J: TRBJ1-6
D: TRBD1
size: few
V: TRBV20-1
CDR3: CSARTGQGYNSPLHF
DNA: TGCAGTGCTAGAACCGGACAGGGCTATAATTCACCCCTCCACTTT

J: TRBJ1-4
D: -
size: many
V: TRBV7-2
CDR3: CASSSAKEGEKLFF
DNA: TGTGCCAGCAGCTCGGCGAAAGAAGGTGAAAAACTGTTTTTT

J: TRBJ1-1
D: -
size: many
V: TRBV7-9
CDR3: CASSGGNTEAFF
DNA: TGTGCCAGCTCCGGGGGGAACACTGAAGCTTTCTTT

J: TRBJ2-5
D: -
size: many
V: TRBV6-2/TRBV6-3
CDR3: CASIRDQALEETQYF
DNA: TGTGCCAGCATCCGTGACCAAGCGTTGGAAGAGACCCAGTACTTC

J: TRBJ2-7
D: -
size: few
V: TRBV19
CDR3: CASSPGLNSYEQYF
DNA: TGTGCCAGTAGTCCCGGACTAAACTCCTACGAGCAGTACTTC

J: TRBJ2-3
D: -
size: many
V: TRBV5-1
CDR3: CASSLGGLLADTQYF
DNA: TGCGCCAGCAGCTTGGGAGGACTGCTCGCAGATACGCAGTATTTT

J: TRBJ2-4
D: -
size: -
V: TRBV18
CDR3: CASSQGPMEAIQYF
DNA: TGTGCCAGCTCCCAGGGGCCGATGGAGGCCATTCAGTACTTC

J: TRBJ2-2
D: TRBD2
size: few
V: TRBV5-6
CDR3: CASSLGGRAGGELFF
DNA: TGTGCCAGCAGCTTGGGAGGGAGGGCCGGCGGGGAGCTGTTTTTT

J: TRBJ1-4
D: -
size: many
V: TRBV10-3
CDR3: CAIKGENEKLFF
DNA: TGTGCCATCAAGGGAGAGAATGAAAAACTGTTTTTT

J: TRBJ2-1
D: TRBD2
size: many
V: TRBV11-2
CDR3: CASSFGGGRNEQFF
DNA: TGTGCCAGCAGCTTTGGCGGGGGTAGGAATGAGCAGTTCTTC

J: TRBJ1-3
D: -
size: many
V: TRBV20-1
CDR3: CSARDRAGNGNTIYF
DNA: TGCAGTGCTAGAGATAGGGCAGGGAATGGAAACACCATATATTTT

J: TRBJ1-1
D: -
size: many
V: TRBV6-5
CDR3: CASSYSSGLEAFF
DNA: TGTGCCAGCAGTTACTCTTCCGGGCTTGAAGCTTTCTTT

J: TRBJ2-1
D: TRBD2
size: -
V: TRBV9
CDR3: CASSVEAGAYNEQFF
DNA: TGTGCCAGCAGCGTAGAGGCGGGGGCCTACAATGAGCAGTTCTTC

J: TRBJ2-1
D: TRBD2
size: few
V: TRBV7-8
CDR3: CASSFGRLAGRDEQFF
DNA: TGTGCCAGCAGCTTCGGAAGGCTAGCGGGACGGGATGAGCAGTTCTTC

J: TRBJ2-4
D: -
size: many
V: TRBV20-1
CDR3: CSAGTGNIQYF
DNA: TGCAGTGCGGGTACAGGGAACATTCAGTACTTC